This T cell receptor (beta chain) emerged from a study of T cell responses to AZD1222 COVID-19 vaccine. Study-level findings and limits: Across spike, vaccine-associated CD4 TCRs were found, dominant at 160-218 and 743-854.

Germline assignment: CDR1 SGDLS and CDR2 YYNGEE. V gave up 4 bases and J gave up 0 bases, with 8 bases separating them. CDR3 size: 14 residues. The table came from immunoSEQ multiplex PCR; TCRdb's copy has only in-frame clones and leaves some out. This repertoire shows roughly 130,000 clones, roughly 90% found once; its top ten account for roughly 2.8%. With regard to this clone: The antigen remains unidentified.

The chain joins TRBV9 to TRBJ2-1; D gene uncertain. This sequence originates from an adult in good health. The sample in question was peripheral blood, obtained on day 0 of AZD1222 vaccination. DNA of the CDR3: TGTGCCAGCAGCCCTCGCAGCTCCTACAATGAGCAGTTCTTC. Protein product: CASSPRSSYNEQFF.